The 9 T cell receptor beta chains given below trace back to one sample, sequenced in a study of blood T cell repertoires in COVID-19. Here immunoSEQ multiplex PCR was the method, and the copy in TCRdb shows in-frame clones only, minus some. Found here are approximately 290,000 clones, approximately 90% of them singletons; the top ten hold roughly an eighth. The material sequenced was peripheral blood. These receptors came from a woman aged 55-70 years with acute or convalescent COVID-19.

V is TRBV28 and J is TRBJ1-2; D unresolved. Germline CDR1 MDHEN, CDR2 SYDVKM. This CDR3 has 13 amino acids. Deletions cut 5 bases from V and 3 bases from J, with 10 bases between. DNA of the CDR3: TGTGCCAGCAGTCTACCGGGTTACTATGGCTACACCTTC. This codes for CASSLPGYYGYTF.

The rearrangement links TRBV27 to TRBJ2-1; TRBD2 matches 7 bases. The CDR3 extends over 15 amino acids. J was trimmed by 5 bases and V by 1 base; bases with no gene match: 5. CDR1 is MNHEY, CDR2 SMNVEV, per germline (reference sequence). The CDR3 nucleotides are TGTGCCAGCAGTTTATGGGGGGAGGGCCACAATGAGCAGTTCTTC. Residues: CASSLWGEGHNEQFF.

This clone was observed once. CDR3 loop: CASSPSGTRLRNQPQHF. For the CDR3, the DNA is TGTGCCAGCAGCCCAAGCGGAACTCGCCTCAGGAATCAGCCCCAGCATTTT. The J gene is TRBJ1-5, the V gene TRBV4-2, with unresolved D. CDR3 length equals 17 residues. V gave up 4 bases and J gave up 4 bases, with 20 bases separating them. Germline loops: CDR1 LGHNA, CDR2 YNFKEQ.

This clone came up once. The chain couples TRBV7-2 to TRBJ2-5; 7 bases align to TRBD1. The CDR3 is made up of 15 amino acids. Germline CDR1 SGHTA, CDR2 FQGNSA. J gave up 5 bases and V 0 bases, and 6 bases lay outside the gene matches. The CDR3 sequence: CASSLATGSVETQYF. The CDR3, as DNA: TGTGCCAGCAGCTTAGCGACAGGGTCGGTGGAGACCCAGTACTTC.

The rearrangement links TRBV18 to TRBJ1-6, with 9 bases lining up with TRBD1. CDR1 is KGHSH, CDR2 LQKENI, per germline. This CDR3 has 15 residues. The junction had 0 bases not matched to a gene; V was cut back by 3 bases and J by 3 bases. CDR3 loop: CASSPGQGYNSPLHF. The CDR3 coding sequence is TGTGCCAGCTCACCGGGACAGGGCTATAATTCACCCCTCCACTTT.

A remark on this clone: The junction departs from germline at one end; a sequencing error may be responsible. Additional DNA sequences in this sample encode the identical CDR3. This chain uses TRBV7-7 with TRBJ2-1; TRBD2 aligns across 13 bases. Germline CDR1 SSHAT, CDR2 FNYEAQ (reference sequence). This CDR3 has 15 residues. The CDR3: CASSPGLAGVNEQFF. As DNA, the CDR3 is TGTGCTAGCAGCCCTGGACTAGCGGGAGTGAATGAGCAGTTCTTC.

This clone has only one observation. The chain is built from TRBV5-1 and TRBJ1-1, with 9 bases lining up with TRBD1. This CDR3 comprises 15 residues. Germline-derived CDR1 and CDR2 are SGHRS and YFSETQ. V shed 4 bases, J shed 5 bases, and the junction held 9 bases outside the gene matches. DNA of the CDR3: TGCGCCAGCAGCAAATCGACAGGGGGTGGAACTGAAGCTTTCTTT. This translates into CASSKSTGGGTEAFF.

The CDR3 DNA reads as TGTGCCACCAGTCCGACAGGGGGCATCTACAATGAGCAGTTCTTC. This sequence encodes CATSPTGGIYNEQFF. The chain recombines TRBV15 with TRBJ2-1; 10 bases line up with TRBD1. After removal of 6 bases from V and 3 bases from J, the junction contained 5 bases not matched to a gene. The CDR3 spans 15 residues. The germline CDR1 and CDR2 sequences are LNHNV and YYDKDF (reference sequence).

The rearrangement joins TRBV11-2 to TRBJ2-4, with 8 bases aligning to TRBD1. From germline, CDR1 is SGHAT and CDR2 FQNNGV. Trimming cost V 2 bases and J 8 bases; bases outside gene matches: 5. The CDR3 is 14 amino acids. The CDR3 is CASSLWAGGHIQYF. For the CDR3, the DNA is TGTGCCAGCAGCTTATGGGCAGGGGGCCACATTCAGTACTTC.